The 22 T cell receptor beta chains listed next were all sequenced from one sample in a study of shared clonotypes between healthy human individuals. TCRdb's copy holds only in-frame clones and misses some; the assay was immunoSEQ multiplex PCR. The sample holds under 1 million clones, approximately 96% seen once. Naive CD8 cells lacked CD45RO and underwent positive selection for CCR7, leaving out terminally differentiated effector memory CD45RA+ cells. The sample was naive CD8+ T cells sorted from blood. The receptors originated from a man aged 30 to 39 in good health.

CDR3 DNA sequence: TGTGCCAGCAGCTCGGACCAGAGGACAAGGACTAACTACGAGCAGTACTTC. It is translated as CASSSDQRTRTNYEQYF. The chain uses TRBV5-5 and TRBJ2-7; D is perhaps TRBD2 (6 bases). Germline values: CDR1 SGHKS, CDR2 YYEKEE (reference sequence). CDR3 length: 17 residues. V was cut by 3 bases and J by 3 bases, with 22 bases left in between.

The rearrangement uses TRBV6-6 and TRBJ2-7; D could derive from TRBD1 or TRBD2 (5 bases each). The CDR3 is made up of 15 amino acids. The germline CDR1 and CDR2 sequences are MNHNY and SVGAGI (reference sequence). V shed 5 bases and J shed 5 bases, with 19 bases lying between them. The CDR3 DNA follows: TGTGCCAGCAGTACCCGGGACCGGAATCTCCACGAGCAGTACTTC. Amino acids: CASSTRDRNLHEQYF.

The gene calls are TRBV9 and TRBJ2-1; TRBD1 is a possible D gene (6 bases). The V and J ends lost 1 base and 5 bases respectively, with 10 bases between them. Germline V gene lookup returns CDR1 SGDLS and CDR2 YYNGEE. The CDR3 length is 14 residues. CDR3 region: CASSVWGRNNEQFF. The CDR3 region has the DNA TGTGCCAGCAGCGTATGGGGGCGAAACAATGAGCAGTTCTTC.

This chain joins TRBV29-1 and TRBJ2-1; TRBD2 matches 9 bases. The J segment lost 1 base and the V segment lost 5 bases, leaving 15 bases of the junction unmatched. The CDR3 covers 18 residues. Germline CDR1 and CDR2: SQVTM and ANQGSEA. CDR3 sequence (DNA): TGCAGCGTTTCCTCCTTTGTAGCGGGAGCAAGTTCCTACAATGAGCAGTTCTTC. Protein product: CSVSSFVAGASSYNEQFF.

V usage is TRBV7-2 and J usage is TRBJ2-5; 7 nucleotides agree with TRBD2. The germline gives CDR1 SGHTA, CDR2 FQGNSA. V lost 5 bases to trimming and J lost 4 bases; unmatched junction nucleotides: 4. The CDR3 is 13 residues long. The CDR3 DNA reads as TGTGCCAGCAGCGGCGGGGGTTTAGAGACCCAGTACTTC. Residues: CASSGGGLETQYF.

The CDR3 DNA sequence: TGTGCCACCAGCACAGGGGGCGACATAACAGATACGCAGTATTTT. This sequence encodes CATSTGGDITDTQYF. The chain is built from TRBV15 and TRBJ2-3; the match to TRBD1 covers 8 bases. CDR3 length: 15 amino acids. Germline V CDR1 and CDR2: LNHNV, YYDKDF (reference sequence). Trimming cost V 4 bases and J 3 bases; bases outside gene matches: 6. Full variable domain (outside the CDR3, taken from reference TRBV15 and TRBJ2-3): DAMVIQNPRYQVTQFGKPVTLSCSQTLNHNVMYWYQQKSSQAPKLLFHYYDKDFNNEADTPDNFQSRRPNTSFCFLDIRSPGLGDTAMYLCATSTGGDITDTQYFGPGTRLTVL.

The chain combines TRBV13 with TRBJ1-1; D might be TRBD1 (5 bases). The ends were cut back, 5 bases at V and 7 bases at J, with 14 bases in the middle. The CDR3 runs 13 residues. Germline lookup yields CDR1 PRHDT and CDR2 FYEKMQ (reference sequence). CDR3 coding DNA: TGTGCCAGCAGCCCCTTGGGACGTCTTGAAGCTTTCTTT. As protein: CASSPLGRLEAFF.

The V call is TRBV29-1, the J call TRBJ2-1, with 15 bases lining up with TRBD2. The germline gives CDR1 SQVTM, CDR2 ANQGSEA. CDR3 length: 14 amino acids. The J segment lost 7 bases and the V segment lost 7 bases, leaving 5 bases of the junction unmatched. The CDR3 DNA reads as TGCAGCGAAGGGACTAGCGGGAGGAGGAATGAGCAGTTCTTC. Translating it yields CSEGTSGRRNEQFF.

The chain couples TRBV7-6 to TRBJ1-1, with 7 bases fitting TRBD1. This CDR3 region has 16 residues. With 3 bases clipped from V and 0 bases from J, the junction kept 7 bases outside the gene matches. The germline V gene has CDR1 SGHVS and CDR2 FNYEAQ. CDR3 loop: CASSLSTGDLNTEAFF. Here the CDR3 DNA reads TGTGCCAGCAGCTTGAGTACAGGGGACTTGAACACTGAAGCTTTCTTT.

The rearrangement uses TRBV7-9 and TRBJ2-1, with D maybe TRBD2 (5 bases). The CDR3 is 15 residues long. V was pared by 0 bases and J by 8 bases, with 14 bases between. From germline, CDR1 is SEHNR and CDR2 FQNEAQ (reference sequence). The CDR3 DNA reads as TGTGCCAGCAGCTTAGCGTCTACCGGGATAGATGAGCAGTTCTTC. Encoded protein: CASSLASTGIDEQFF.

The chain carries TRBV6-5 and TRBJ2-1, with D hard to call. CDR1 and CDR2 (germline): MNHEY, SVGAGI. This CDR3 has 12 amino acids. V dropped 4 bases and J dropped 6 bases, with 7 bases sitting between them. CDR3 sequence (DNA): TGTGCCAGCAGTTTCCCCGGCAATGAGCAGTTCTTC. Translation gives CASSFPGNEQFF.

The CDR3 here is CSAVDRAYEQYF. CDR3 nucleotides: TGCAGCGCGGTGGACAGGGCCTACGAGCAGTACTTC. The J gene is TRBJ2-7, the V gene TRBV29-1, with 8 bases fitting TRBD1. Germline CDR1 is SQVTM and CDR2 is ANQGSEA. The CDR3 sequence is 12 residues long. V lost 7 bases and J lost 2; bases outside the gene matches: 4.

Remarks on this clone: The sample contains more than one DNA sequence encoding this CDR3. In DNA form, the CDR3 reads TGTGCCAGCAGCCGGACGGGGGACCAGCCCCAGCATTTT. This translates into CASSRTGDQPQHF. This rearrangement joins TRBV6-5 to TRBJ1-5; D perhaps matches TRBD1 (5 bases). Germline values: CDR1 MNHEY, CDR2 SVGAGI. CDR3 length: 13 residues. Trimming cost V 6 bases and J 7 bases, with 13 bases left between them.

This chain links TRBV14 with TRBJ2-1; D unresolved. The CDR3 is 13 residues long. Germline CDR1 is SGHDN and CDR2 is FVKESK. Trimming removed 0 bases from V and 5 bases from J, with 5 bases in between. CDR3 sequence (DNA): TGTGCCAGCAGCCAAGATTTGAACAATGAGCAGTTCTTC. This sequence encodes CASSQDLNNEQFF. Variable domain in full (rest from reference TRBV14 and TRBJ2-1): EAGVTQFPSHSVIEKGQTVTLRCDPISGHDNLYWYRRVMGKEIKFLLHFVKESKQDESGMPNNRFLAERTGGTYSTLKVQPAELEDSGVYFCASSQDLNNEQFFGPGTRLTVL.

A remark on this clone: Other DNA variants within this sample encode the same CDR3. The rearrangement uses TRBV28 and TRBJ2-7; weak D call: TRBD2 (5 bases). This CDR3 has 12 residues. Germline CDR1 is MDHEN and CDR2 is SYDVKM. Trimming took 2 bases from V and 5 from J, leaving 7 bases between them. CDR3 coding DNA: TGTGCCAGCAGTTTACGGGGAGACGAGCAGTACTTC. Translating gives CASSLRGDEQYF.

This clone appeared once. This chain uses TRBV2 with TRBJ2-1; TRBD2 matches at 10 bases. The CDR3 totals 18 residues. Germline V lookup: CDR1 SNHLY, CDR2 FYNNEI. J gave up 6 bases and V 4 bases, and 15 bases lay outside the gene matches. This CDR3 is CASSVVLAGGSGFNEQFF. In DNA form, the CDR3 reads TGTGCCAGCAGTGTTGTATTAGCGGGAGGTTCGGGTTTCAATGAGCAGTTCTTC.

The rearrangement links TRBV4-1 to TRBJ1-5, with D perhaps matching TRBD1 (5 bases). Germline lookup yields CDR1 MGHRA and CDR2 YSYEKL. CDR3 length: 15 residues. V dropped 3 bases and J dropped 2 bases, with 11 bases sitting between them. This CDR3 is CASSHLGDGNQPQHF. The CDR3 bases are TGCGCCAGCAGCCACTTGGGGGACGGCAATCAGCCCCAGCATTTT.

The V gene is TRBV6-5, the J gene TRBJ2-1; TRBD2 might be the D (5 bases). Germline V CDR1 and CDR2: MNHEY, SVGAGI. The V and J ends lost 8 bases and 7 bases respectively, with 15 bases between them. The CDR3 is made up of 13 amino acids. The CDR3 region has the DNA TGTGCCAGCGGAGCGGAAATGTTTAATGAGCAGTTCTTC. Its translation is CASGAEMFNEQFF.

This chain links TRBV7-9 with TRBJ2-5, with D tentatively TRBD1 (5 bases). The germline V gene has CDR1 SEHNR and CDR2 FQNEAQ (reference sequence). The CDR3 consists of 17 residues. The V end lost 6 bases, the J end lost 5 bases, and 25 bases lay between the germline ends. CDR3 protein: CASRPYRGSQTVETQYF. The CDR3, as DNA: TGTGCCAGCAGGCCTTATAGGGGCAGTCAAACCGTGGAGACCCAGTACTTC. The complete variable domain, with remaining parts taken from reference TRBV7-9 and TRBJ2-5, reads DTGVSQNPRHKITKRGQNVTFRCDPISEHNRLYWYRQTLGQGPEFLTYFQNEAQLEKSRLLSDRFSAERPKGSFSTLEIQRTEQGDSAMYLCASRPYRGSQTVETQYFGPGTRLLVL.

The CDR3 loop reads CASSPRPSGTQQFF. CDR3 sequence (DNA): TGTGCCAGCAGTCCGCGGCCTTCCGGGACTCAGCAGTTCTTC. V usage is TRBV27 and J usage is TRBJ2-1; D possibly corresponds to TRBD2 (6 bases). Trimming shortened V by 5 bases and J by 11 bases, and 19 bases separated the two germline ends. Per the germline V gene, CDR1 is MNHEY and CDR2 is SMNVEV (reference sequence). CDR3 size: 14 residues.

This sequence joins TRBV27 and TRBJ2-7, with 11 bases identical to TRBD2. V was clipped by 4 bases and J by 4 bases; unmatched bases: 6. Germline CDR1 is MNHEY and CDR2 is SMNVEV (reference sequence). The length of the CDR3 is 15 residues. CDR3 protein: CASSSSLAGDYEQYF. In DNA form, the CDR3 reads TGTGCCAGCAGTTCCTCACTAGCGGGAGATTACGAGCAGTACTTC.

The CDR3: CASSPNRDSGNTIYF. The CDR3 nucleotides read TGTGCCAGCTCACCGAACAGGGACTCTGGAAACACCATATATTTT. The V call is TRBV18, the J call TRBJ1-3; possibly TRBD1 for D (6 bases). This CDR3 contains 15 residues. Trimming shortened V by 3 bases and J by 0 bases, and 9 bases separated the two germline ends. Germline V gene sequence: CDR1 KGHSH, CDR2 LQKENI.